This is a list of T cell receptor beta chains from one sample in a study of sequential checkpoint blockade in melanoma. Sequenced by immunoSEQ multiplex PCR; TCRdb stores in-frame clones only, minus some. The table records around 26,000 clones, 60% to 80% of them present only once. The material sequenced was CD8+ T cells sorted from blood (inferred from file names), taken from a patient given nivolumab and ipilimumab in sequence. Receptors were obtained from a human donor with melanoma. The CDR3 runs from the conserved cysteine through the conserved F or W. A D gene is named only where the DNA matches it firmly. Clone size appears in some rows only: once, few, many, or a class for an expanded clone.

>TRBV28|.|TRBJ1-6|.
CASRFSRDWDSPLHF
TGTGCCAGCCGATTCTCGAGGGACTGGGATTCACCCCTCCACTTT
>TRBV6-5|once|TRBJ2-2|.
CASSYSMGGGELFF
TGTGCCAGCAGTTACTCTATGGGGGGCGGGGAGCTGTTTTTT
>TRBV27|.|TRBJ1-3|TRBD1
CASSLGSPQGVSGNTIYF
TGTGCCAGCAGTTTGGGGTCCCCACAGGGGGTCTCTGGAAACACCATATATTTT
>TRBV4-3|.|TRBJ2-3|TRBD1
CASSQEHRGDADTQYF
TGCGCCAGCAGCCAAGAACACAGGGGAGACGCAGATACGCAGTATTTT
>TRBV28|.|TRBJ2-5|.
CASSSDTTLEETQYF
TGTGCCAGCAGTTCTGACACAACCTTAGAAGAGACCCAGTACTTC
>TRBV19|.|TRBJ1-2|TRBD1
CASWTGESYGYTF
TGTGCCAGTTGGACAGGGGAAAGCTATGGCTACACCTTC
>TRBV7-2|.|TRBJ1-2|TRBD1
CASSLGTGGLGYTF
TGTGCCAGCAGCTTAGGGACAGGGGGCCTTGGCTACACCTTC
>TRBV4-3|.|TRBJ2-5|.
CASSQFPWGGARETQYF
TGCGCCAGCAGCCAATTCCCGTGGGGGGGGGCTCGGGAGACCCAGTACTTC
>TRBV27|.|TRBJ1-1|TRBD1
CASSSGTGPMNTEAFF
TGTGCCAGCAGTTCCGGGACAGGACCCATGAACACTGAAGCTTTCTTT
>TRBV7-2|.|TRBJ1-1|.
CASSLGSGWDTEAFF
TGTGCCAGCAGCTTAGGCTCGGGGTGGGACACTGAAGCTTTCTTT
>TRBV19|.|TRBJ1-3|TRBD1
CASSIQAGGSGNTIYF
TGTGCCAGTAGTATCCAAGCAGGGGGCTCTGGAAACACCATATATTTT
>TRBV7-9|.|TRBJ1-1|.
CASSLTTGTEAFF
TGTGCCAGCAGCTTAACGACAGGAACTGAAGCTTTCTTT